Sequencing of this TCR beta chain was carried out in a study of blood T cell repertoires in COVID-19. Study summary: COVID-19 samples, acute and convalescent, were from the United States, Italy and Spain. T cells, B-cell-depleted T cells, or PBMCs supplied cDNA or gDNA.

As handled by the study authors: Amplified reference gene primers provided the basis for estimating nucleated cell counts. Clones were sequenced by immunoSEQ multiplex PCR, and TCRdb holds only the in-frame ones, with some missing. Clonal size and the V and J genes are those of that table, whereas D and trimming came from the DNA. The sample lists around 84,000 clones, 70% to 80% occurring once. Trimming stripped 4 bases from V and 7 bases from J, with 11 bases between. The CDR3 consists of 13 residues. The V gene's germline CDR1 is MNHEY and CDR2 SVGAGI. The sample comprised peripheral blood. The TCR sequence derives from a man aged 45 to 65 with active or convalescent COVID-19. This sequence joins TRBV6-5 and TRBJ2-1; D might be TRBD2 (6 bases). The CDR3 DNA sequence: TGTGCCAGCAGTTCGGCTAGCGTTAATGAGCAGTTCTTC. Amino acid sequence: CASSSASVNEQFF.